This T cell receptor (beta chain) was captured in a study of T-cell reconstitution after alpha-beta-depleted transplantation in children. Whole-study results and caveats: The origin of alpha-beta T cells about two months after transplant was reportedly several hundred expanded graft clones. It was surviving recipient T cells and thymic progenitors that gave some patients high TCRbeta diversity at day 60. T cells produced anew were the main source of T-cell counts and diversity one year after transplant.

This clonotype has a count of ten or more. No antigen is known for it. As it was prepared, the TCRbeta library received unique molecular identifiers. TCRdb called the PCR reads again in MiXCR, with one record for every CDR3 protein. The sample holds just under 150,000 distinct CDR3 sequences, 8% to 10% seen once. This specimen was PBMCs, mostly from graft donor cells, taken 180 days after TCRalphabeta/CD19-depleted stem cell transplant. This TCR derives from a female patient between 2 and 15 years old who had a stem cell transplant for congenital amegakaryocytic thrombocytopenia, so the T cells may come from the graft donor.

CDR3 sequence reads: CASSLAPGGRNYGYTF. Written as DNA, the CDR3 is TGCGCCAGCAGCTTGGCACCGGGGGGCCGAAACTATGGCTACACCTTC. V and J are TRBV5-1 and TRBJ1-2, with D perhaps matching TRBD1 (6 bases). V lost 0 bases and J lost 2, with 14 bases in between. The CDR3 runs 16 residues. The V gene's germline CDR1 is SGHRS and CDR2 YFSETQ.